What follows is one T cell receptor beta chain and its context. Its cognate antigen has yet to be identified. Within one base of it there is no much larger clone, and no base qualities were kept. Collaborating institutions collected whole blood in K2EDTA tubes following their own protocols. For TCRbeta analysis, collaborators shipped samples as frozen whole blood, isolated PBMCs, or DNA extracted from either of those sample types. The CDR3 sequence holds 14 residues, the cysteine and phenylalanine included. CDR3 DNA only is kept here, 42 bases in frame from base 1. The CDR1 and CDR2 encoded by the germline V gene (reference sequence) are MNHEY and SMNVEV. V lost 5 bases and J lost 5 bases; the stretch between them is 13 bases long. The immunoSEQ Assay, a bias-controlled multiplex PCR, was used to amplify TCRbeta CDR3 regions from genomic DNA. The original methods were these. Nucleated cell counts per sample were estimated from amplification of reference gene primers within the assay. To quantify the absolute abundance of each unique TCRbeta CDR3 rearrangement, sequence reads were collapsed and filtered. Productive Simpson clonality was computed per sample as the square root of Simpson's diversity index over productive rearrangements. TCRdb re-hosts the immuneACCESS table, in-frame sequences only. Its copies lack some clones; in the studies checked, an unresolved V gene accounts for under half of them, and the cause for the rest is not known. The DNA was the basis for D and trimming; V, J and clone size are from that table. The sample table records some 42,000 clones; 85% to 90% of these occur just once. The ten biggest clones cover approximately 3% of the sample.

The sample is drawn from a study of blood T cell repertoires in COVID-19 (dated by TCRdb to 2018 to 2020). Regarding the study in general: Collaborator samples came from the United States, Italy and Spain and covered acute and convalescent phases of COVID-19. The samples were drawn from two sources: the first 160 participants of the ongoing ImmuneRACE study, and fewer than 1,500 subjects contributed by 6 global collaborators. A de-identified subject ID, COVID-19 status, age in years and sex were almost always included in the sample metadata. The material from the prospective study consisted of cDNA or gDNA derived from T cells, B-cell-depleted T cells, or PBMCs. The repertoires were made available in a free public database intended to serve as a resource for research on the immune response to SARS-CoV-2. Deeply sampled blood TCRbeta repertoires from subjects exposed to, actively infected with, or recovered from COVID-19 were included in the dataset. Where available, HLA class I and class II types were obtained from metadata supplied by the sample provider rather than from assay-based typing. Overall study results and their limits: How much clinical and demographic metadata was included differed by source and by participant, and the metadata was provided uncurated.

Rearrangement joined TRBV27 to TRBJ1-5; the best D guess is TRBD1, with 6 bases matching. The sample taken for sequencing was peripheral blood. This TCR was recovered from a man aged 45 to 65 with active COVID-19. The sequenced DNA: TGTGCCAGCAGTCCCCGGACAGCCGATCAGCCCCAGCATTTT. This yields the protein CASSPRTADQPQHF.